This entry concerns a single T cell receptor beta chain. The antigen it recognizes is unknown. Per-base qualities were not stored, and no clone one base away is much larger. The sample belongs to a study of shared clonotypes between healthy human individuals (dated by TCRdb to the early 2020s). A note on the overall study: The cohort included three men and a couple of women between 18 and 49 years of age. Per donor, three plates each were used for CD4 naive and CD4 memory, two for CD8 naive, and one for CD8 memory. Blood TCR repertoires of roughly five healthy adults were deeply sequenced to estimate repertoire size and the extent of clonotype sharing between individuals. To increase sequencing depth and limit assay-specific biases, TCR repertoire library preparation and sequencing were carried out by different laboratories using diverse techniques. Per donor, leukapheresis produced somewhere between about 0.8 and 9.5 billion PBMCs.

Using the deep immunoSEQ assay, multiplex PCR amplified TCR CDR3 regions from genomic DNA. For each cell subset, the extracted genomic DNA was distributed evenly across all wells of several immunoSEQ 96-well plates, and each plate served as one replicate. For sorted subsets, approximately 200 ng of genomic DNA, equivalent to roughly 33,000 T cell genomes, went into each replicate PCR. Purified libraries were quantified with a Qubit 3.0 fluorometer, sized on a Bioanalyzer 2100, and re-quantified with the KAPA Library Quantification kit. A separate single-read 150-cycle Illumina NextSeq 550 flow cell was used to sequence each immunoSEQ 96-well plate. On the authors' methods: Because only junctional sequences without quality scores were contained in the immunoSEQ output, filtering matching that applied to full-length reads could not be performed. To assign V/J genes and CDR3, sequences were annotated using PyIR, a Python wrapper for IgBLAST v1.9, with IMGT germline references. Reads with weak V/J assignments (E-value above 1e-6), missing CDR3, stop codons, out-of-frame junctions, or ambiguous translated residues were removed. V3J clonotypes were defined as sequences sharing an identical inferred V gene, J gene, and CDR3 amino acid sequence. Percentage overlap between repertoires was computed as shared unique clonotypes divided by the size of the smaller repertoire. Three approaches were used to assess repertoire richness: RTK rarefaction, the Chao1 estimator, and Recon v2.1 estimates of unobserved clonotypes. Generation probabilities were computed with OLGA for all TCRbeta clonotypes obtained by the gDNA method from a handful of donors. The clones in this table, taken by TCRdb from immuneACCESS, are in-frame only. Not every clone is retained; where verified, under half of the shortfall comes from an unresolved V gene, and the cause of the rest is unknown. V, J and clone size are those of that table, while D and trimming were read from the DNA. Counted in this sample were about 2.5 million clones; approximately 90% of them appeared once. The ten largest account for 0.37% of the sample.

On the study overall, not on this receptor specifically: Pairwise subsampling indicated that sequencing depth was expected to affect the degree of clonotype sharing among donors. When a few donors were compared, the shared fraction of clonotypes was about 5.4% for naive CD4, around 4% for naive CD8, 2% to 2.5% for memory CD4, and roughly 0.43% for memory CD8. Clonotypes shared by all four sorted-subset donors showed higher generation probabilities than non-shared clonotypes. Estimated clonotype richness was generally larger for naive than for memory subsets. Rarefaction of sorted-subset datasets indicated incomplete sequencing despite the large sequencing depth. The genetic and exposure-history diversity represented was limited by the small number of donors. Sampling was restricted to blood, and TCR repertoires in tissue are likely to differ from TCR repertoires in blood.

Trimming takes 5 bases off V and 4 bases off J; junction bases not matched to a gene: 9. The germline V gene specifies SNHLY as CDR1 and FYNNEI as CDR2. The CDR3 starts with the cysteine, ends with the phenylalanine, and has 17 residues. The CDR3 DNA has 51 bases and is translated from base 1. Healthy HIV-negative adults with no recently reported acute infections or vaccinations were included as donors. Only Caucasian adults living in Nashville, Tennessee, USA were represented among the donors. CD4+ T cells were enriched by magnetic negative selection; naive cells were then positively selected on CD45RA, and the negative fraction formed the memory subset. Blood was collected by leukapheresis, and PBMCs were isolated by Ficoll-Histopaque density gradient centrifugation and then cryopreserved in liquid nitrogen vapor phase. Analytical flow cytometry was used to check the purity and quantity of every magnetically sorted T cell population. Genomic DNA was isolated from every sorted fraction and measured by UV absorbance on a Nanodrop 2000c.

The sample taken for sequencing was naive CD4+ T cells from PBMCs. The cell subset or site tag for this specimen amounts to: CD45RA+ positively selected. The TCR comes from a man between 18 and 35 years old in good health. Some clones in this sample may be carry-over from other donors' samples. The V and J genes are TRBV2 and TRBJ2-2; 11 bases in the middle match TRBD2. The sequenced DNA is TGTGCCAGCAGTCCAACTAGCGGGGGACCCAGCACCGGGGAGCTGTTTTTT. This yields the protein CASSPTSGGPSTGELFF.